What follows are 9 T cell receptor beta chains derived from one specimen sequenced in a study of shared clonotypes between healthy human individuals. Sequencing used immunoSEQ multiplex PCR; TCRdb keeps in-frame clones, though not all of them. The sample has 2 million to 2.5 million clones; approximately 95% are singletons. Sequencing was carried out using naive CD4+ T cells from PBMCs. Noted subset: CD45RA+ positively selected. These receptors came from a young man in good health. Some clones in this sample may be carry-over from other donors' samples.

The chain uses TRBV28 and TRBJ2-3; TRBD2 is a possible D gene (6 bases). The CDR3 spans 17 residues. Trimming removed 4 bases at V and 3 bases at J, with 20 bases between. Germline values: CDR1 MDHEN, CDR2 SYDVKM. The CDR3 here is CASSSSEAGRQTDTQYF. The CDR3 nucleotides read TGTGCCAGCAGTTCTTCCGAGGCGGGGCGTCAGACAGATACGCAGTATTTT.

The chain couples TRBV29-1 to TRBJ2-1, with TRBD1 identical over 12 bases. Per germline, CDR1 SQVTM and CDR2 ANQGSEA. The CDR3 has 15 amino acids. Trimming at V came to 4 bases and at J to 3 bases, leaving 4 bases not matched to a gene. The CDR3: CSVAGDRGLYNEQFF. The CDR3 coding sequence is TGCAGCGTTGCGGGGGACAGGGGGCTCTACAATGAGCAGTTCTTC.

In the case of this clone: Other DNA sequences in the sample encode the same CDR3. The V and J genes are TRBV6-6 and TRBJ1-3; D unresolved. Trimming left V 0 bases short and J 7 bases short, with 7 bases between. CDR1 and CDR2 from the germline V gene are MNHNY and SVGAGI (reference sequence). The length of the CDR3 is 13 residues. CDR3 coding DNA: TGTGCCAGCAGTTACTCGTCCGGGAACACCATATATTTT. It encodes CASSYSSGNTIYF.

The DNA of the CDR3 is TGTGCCAGCAGAGCCGGGACAGGGGTAATTGGGACCTACGAGCAGTACTTC. Residues: CASRAGTGVIGTYEQYF. The V gene is TRBV5-8, the J gene TRBJ2-7, with TRBD1 matching over 10 bases. The CDR3 totals 17 residues. CDR1 and CDR2 from the germline V gene are SGHTS and YDEGEE. After removal of 5 bases from V and 2 bases from J, the junction contained 13 bases not matched to a gene.

The chain combines TRBV7-8 with TRBJ1-1, with D perhaps TRBD1 (6 bases). Germline-derived CDR1 and CDR2 are SGHVS and FQNEAQ. The CDR3 is 17 amino acids. The V and J ends lost 1 base and 0 bases respectively, with 15 bases between them. The CDR3 DNA reads TGTGCCAGCAGCTTAGTAGTAAACAGGGCCCTGAACACTGAAGCTTTCTTT. As protein: CASSLVVNRALNTEAFF.

V gene TRBV5-1 combines with J gene TRBJ1-2, with 9 bases aligning to TRBD1. Germline V lookup: CDR1 SGHRS, CDR2 YFSETQ. With 4 bases clipped from V and 7 bases from J, the junction kept 8 bases outside the gene matches. This CDR3 is built from 14 residues. In DNA form, the CDR3 reads TGCGCCAGCAGCGCAGGGACAGGGCTGACTGGCTACACCTTC. Translation gives CASSAGTGLTGYTF.

For this clone: Other DNA variants within this sample encode the same CDR3. The chain employs TRBV7-2 and TRBJ2-7; 12 nucleotides align to TRBD2. CDR1 is SGHTA and CDR2 is FQGNSA in the germline V gene. The CDR3 loop spans 16 amino acids. The V and J ends lost 5 bases and 2 bases, in that order; junction bases with no gene match: 7. The CDR3 DNA reads TGTGCCAGCAGCCAAAGGACTAGCGGGATCCCCTACGAGCAGTACTTC. Amino acids: CASSQRTSGIPYEQYF. Together with reference TRBV7-2 and TRBJ2-7, the CDR3 gives the full variable domain: GAGVSQSPSNKVTEKGKDVELRCDPISGHTALYWYRQSLGQGLEFLIYFQGNSAPDKSGLPSDRFSAERTGGSVSTLTIQRTQQEDSAVYLCASSQRTSGIPYEQYFGPGTRLTVT.

V usage is TRBV27 and J usage is TRBJ2-7; D is possibly TRBD2 (6 bases). This CDR3 has 15 amino acids. Per germline, CDR1 MNHEY and CDR2 SMNVEV (reference sequence). The V gene lost 8 bases and the J gene lost 2 bases, with 19 bases spanning the gap. CDR3 nucleotides: TGTGCCAGCCAAGTAGGCGGGAACCCGACCTACGAGCAGTACTTC. It specifies CASQVGGNPTYEQYF.

This clone was seen a single time. Germline is not matched at one junction end, which may reflect a read error. The J gene is TRBJ2-3, the V gene TRBV7-8; no reliable D call. In germline, CDR1 is SGHVS, CDR2 FQNEAQ. The length of the CDR3 is 14 residues. CDR3 bases: TGTGCCAGCACCTTCCTAACTACCGACTCGGTTATGCATTTT. Encoded protein: CASTFLTTDSVMHF.